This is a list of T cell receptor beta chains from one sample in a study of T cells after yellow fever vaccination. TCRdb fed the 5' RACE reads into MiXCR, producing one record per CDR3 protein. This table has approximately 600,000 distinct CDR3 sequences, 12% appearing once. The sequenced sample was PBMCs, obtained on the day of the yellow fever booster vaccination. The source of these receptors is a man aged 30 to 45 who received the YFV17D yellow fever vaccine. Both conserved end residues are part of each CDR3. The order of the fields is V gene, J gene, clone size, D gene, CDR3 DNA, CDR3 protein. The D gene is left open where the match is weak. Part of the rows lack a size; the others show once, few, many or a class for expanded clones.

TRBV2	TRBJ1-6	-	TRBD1	TGTGCCAGCAGTGATGGGACAGGGGATTCACCCCTCCACTTT	CASSDGTGDSPLHF
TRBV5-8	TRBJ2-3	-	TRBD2	TGTGCCAGCAGCTTCCGGACTAGCGGGAGTTCGGCAGATACGCAGTATTTT	CASSFRTSGSSADTQYF
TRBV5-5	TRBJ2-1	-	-	TGTGCCAGCAGCTCCCCTACTAGCTCAAGCTCCTACAATGAGCAGTTCTTC	CASSSPTSSSSYNEQFF
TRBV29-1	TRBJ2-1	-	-	TGCAGCGTCGTCTCCACTTCTCCTAGCTCCTACAATGAGCAGTTCTTC	CSVVSTSPSSYNEQFF
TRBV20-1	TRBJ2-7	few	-	TGCAGTGCTAGAGATTATAGAAAAGCCGAGCAGTACTTC	CSARDYRKAEQYF
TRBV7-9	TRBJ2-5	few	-	TGTGCCAGCAGCTCCCGCCTAGACCACAGCCAAGAGACCCAGTACTTC	CASSSRLDHSQETQYF
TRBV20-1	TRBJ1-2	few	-	TGCAGTGCTAGGCTAAGGGCCTCTGGGGGTGGCTACACCTTC	CSARLRASGGGYTF
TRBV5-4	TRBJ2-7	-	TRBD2	TGTGCCAGCAGCCCGGGACTAGCGGGAGACCTCCCATACGTGCAGTACTTC	CASSPGLAGDLPYVQYF
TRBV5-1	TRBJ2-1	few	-	TGCGCCAGCAGATCGGGAGAGGAAAATGAGCAGTTCTTC	CASRSGEENEQFF
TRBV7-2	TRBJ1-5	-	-	TGTGCCAGCAGCTTATGGACACTTCAGCCCCAGCATTTT	CASSLWTLQPQHF
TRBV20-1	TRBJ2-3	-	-	TGCAGTGCTAGAGATCTAGGATCCCCCCACCGCACAGATACGCAGTATTTT	CSARDLGSPHRTDTQYF
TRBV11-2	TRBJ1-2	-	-	TGTGCCAGCAGCCCGATCGGACTTACTAACTATGGCTACACCTTC	CASSPIGLTNYGYTF
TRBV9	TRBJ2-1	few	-	TGTGCCAGCAGCAAACAGACTAGTTCCAATGAGCAGTTCTTC	CASSKQTSSNEQFF
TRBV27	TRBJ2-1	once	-	TGTGCCAGCAGGGGAGGGGCAGGGGGAGGTGGGGAGCAGTTCTTC	CASRGGAGGGGEQFF
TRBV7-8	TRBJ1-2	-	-	TGTGCCTACTCGAGGGTAGGCTATGGCTACACCTTC	CAYSRVGYGYTF
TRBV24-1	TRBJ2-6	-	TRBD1	TGTGCCACCAGTCACCCTACAGGGGCGTATGGGGCCAACGTCCTGACTTTC	CATSHPTGAYGANVLTF
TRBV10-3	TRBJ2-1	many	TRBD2	TGTGCCATCAGCCGACTAGCGGATAACAATGAGCAGTTCTTC	CAISRLADNNEQFF
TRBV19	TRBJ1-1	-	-	TGTGCCAGTAGTCATGACAGACCTGGGGACACTGAAGCTTTCTTT	CASSHDRPGDTEAFF
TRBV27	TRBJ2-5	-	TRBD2	TGTGCCAGCAGTCCCTCTCTAGCGGGAGTGTTCCAAGAGACCCAGTACTTC	CASSPSLAGVFQETQYF
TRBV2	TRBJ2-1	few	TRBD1	TGTGCCAGCAGCAACGGTCCCGGGACAGGAGACAATGAGCAGTTCTTC	CASSNGPGTGDNEQFF
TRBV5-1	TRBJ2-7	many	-	TGCGCCAGCAGCTTGAGTCGGGGAAGGGGCACCTCCTACGAGCAGTACTTC	CASSLSRGRGTSYEQYF
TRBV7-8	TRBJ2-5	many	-	TGTGCCAGCAGCTTACAAGGGACGGCGACCCAGTACTTC	CASSLQGTATQYF
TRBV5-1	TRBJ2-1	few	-	TGCGCCAGCAGCTGGAGCCGGACAGCGAACAATGAGCAGTTCTTC	CASSWSRTANNEQFF
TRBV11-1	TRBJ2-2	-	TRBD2	TGTGCCAGCAGCTTAGGGACCTCCCTAGCGGAAAACACCGGGGAGCTGTTTTTT	CASSLGTSLAENTGELFF
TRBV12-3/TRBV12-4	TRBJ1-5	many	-	TGTGCCAGCAGTTTATCGGGTCAGTTCCAGCCCCAGCATTTT	CASSLSGQFQPQHF